This paragraph reports one T cell receptor beta chain. In TCRdb, the 5' RACE reads were re-called with MiXCR into one record per CDR3 protein. The sample has tens of thousands of distinct CDR3 sequences, more than 15% seen once. This sample is part of a study of early T cells in non-severe SARS-CoV-2 infection. The length of the CDR3 is 13 residues. Trimming left V 4 bases short and J 7 bases short, with 12 bases between. Per the germline V gene, CDR1 is SGHRS and CDR2 is YFSETQ. This TCR derives from an adult who was a healthcare worker with PCR-confirmed SARS-CoV-2 infection or an uninfected control (not recorded which). Sequenced material: whole blood, taken at baseline. This rearrangement joins TRBV5-1 to TRBJ1-3; a weak D match, TRBD1 (5 bases). CDR3 sequence (DNA): TGCGCCAGCAGCAGCTTACAGGACAACACCATATATTTT. Translation: CASSSLQDNTIYF.